The next 5 T cell receptor beta chains were all read from a single sample in a study of cytomegalovirus exposure and HLA in healthy donors. The PCR was carried out with 60 Vbeta primers and 13 Jbeta primers. The table came from immunoSEQ multiplex PCR; TCRdb's copy has only in-frame clones and leaves some out. The repertoire holds some 170,000 clones, with about two thirds as singletons. The specimen was PBMCs. These receptor sequences come from a human donor in good health.

This chain uses TRBV6-1 with TRBJ1-6; D gene ambiguous. Germline-derived CDR1 and CDR2 are MNHNS and SASEGT. This CDR3 has 15 amino acids. V was clipped by 7 bases and J by 13 bases, with 23 bases between them. This CDR3 reads CASKPRLGSIGPLHF. CDR3 sequence (DNA): TGTGCCAGCAAACCAAGACTGGGGAGTATAGGGCCCCTCCACTTT.

The gene calls are TRBV7-9 and TRBJ1-2, with 12 bases identical to TRBD1. The length of the CDR3 is 15 residues. The trim removed 2 bases at V and 8 bases at J, leaving 6 bases unmatched. CDR1 SEHNR and CDR2 FQNEAQ come from the germline V gene (reference sequence). CDR3 nucleotides: TGTGCCAGCAGCTTACCGGGGACAGGGGGCCGGGGCTACACCTTC. It translates to CASSLPGTGGRGYTF.

This rearrangement joins TRBV7-9 to TRBJ2-7; D call uncertain. The V gene's germline CDR1 is SEHNR and CDR2 FQNEAQ (reference sequence). The CDR3 extends over 13 amino acids. The V gene lost 1 base and the J gene lost 3 bases, with 7 bases spanning the gap. CDR3 region: CASSLVAFYEQYF. CDR3 coding DNA: TGTGCCAGCAGCTTAGTAGCCTTCTACGAGCAGTACTTC.

J is TRBJ1-2 and V is TRBV7-2, with no clear D. Between the trimmed V and J ends, which lost 3 bases and 5 bases, there was a span of 16 bases. Germline V CDR1 and CDR2: SGHTA, FQGNSA. This CDR3 region has 15 residues. CDR3 nucleotide sequence: TGTGCCAGCAGCTTTCCGGGCGGGCGTCGATATGGCTACACCTTC. It translates to CASSFPGGRRYGYTF.

This chain joins TRBV4-3 and TRBJ1-2; 9 nucleotides agree with TRBD1. The germline V gene encodes CDR1 LGHNA and CDR2 YSLEER. V dropped 5 bases and J dropped 8; count of bases not matched to a gene: 15. This CDR3 has 16 amino acids. In DNA, the CDR3 is TGCGCCAGCAGCTCGGAAAACAGGGGGCGCGGAGGGGGCTACACCTTC. It codes for CASSSENRGRGGGYTF.